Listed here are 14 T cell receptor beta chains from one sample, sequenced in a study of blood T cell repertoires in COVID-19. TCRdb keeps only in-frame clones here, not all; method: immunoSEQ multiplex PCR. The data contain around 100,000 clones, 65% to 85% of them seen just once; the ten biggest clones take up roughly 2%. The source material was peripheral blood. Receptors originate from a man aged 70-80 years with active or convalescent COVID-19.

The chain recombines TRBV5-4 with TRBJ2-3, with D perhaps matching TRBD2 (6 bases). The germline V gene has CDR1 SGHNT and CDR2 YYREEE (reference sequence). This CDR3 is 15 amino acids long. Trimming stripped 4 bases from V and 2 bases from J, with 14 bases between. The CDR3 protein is CASSPARDFTDTQYF. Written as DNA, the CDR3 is TGTGCCAGCAGCCCGGCGAGGGACTTCACAGATACGCAGTATTTT.

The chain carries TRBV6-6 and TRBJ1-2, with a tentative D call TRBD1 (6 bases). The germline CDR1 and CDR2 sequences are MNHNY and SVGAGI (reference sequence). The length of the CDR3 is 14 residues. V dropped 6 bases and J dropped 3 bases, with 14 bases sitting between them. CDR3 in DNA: TGTGCCAGCAGCCCCTCGGCAGGGGACTATGGCTACACCTTC. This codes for CASSPSAGDYGYTF.

CDR3 sequence: CASSGLAGDSYNEQFF. The CDR3 nucleotides are TGTGCCAGCAGCGGACTAGCGGGGGACTCCTACAATGAGCAGTTCTTC. The rearrangement links TRBV6-2 or TRBV6-3 to TRBJ2-1; 13 nucleotides agree with TRBD2. The CDR3 totals 16 residues. The V and J ends lost 6 bases and 0 bases, in that order; junction bases with no gene match: 2. Per germline, CDR1 MNHEY and CDR2 SVGEGT.

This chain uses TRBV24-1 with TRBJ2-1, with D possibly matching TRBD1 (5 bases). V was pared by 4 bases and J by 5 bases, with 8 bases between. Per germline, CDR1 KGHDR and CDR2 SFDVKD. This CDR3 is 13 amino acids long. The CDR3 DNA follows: TGTGCCACCAGTGACCCGACAGACAATGAGCAGTTCTTC. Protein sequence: CATSDPTDNEQFF.

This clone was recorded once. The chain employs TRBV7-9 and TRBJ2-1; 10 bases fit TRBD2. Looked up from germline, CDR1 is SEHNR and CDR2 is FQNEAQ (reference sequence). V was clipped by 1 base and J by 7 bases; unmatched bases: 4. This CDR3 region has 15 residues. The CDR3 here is CASSLGASGGNEQFF. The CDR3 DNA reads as TGTGCCAGCAGCTTAGGTGCTAGCGGGGGTAATGAGCAGTTCTTC.

CDR3 bases: TGTGCCAGCAGTCAAAGGGAGGGGGGCGTCAATGAGCAGTTCTTC. It codes for CASSQREGGVNEQFF. The chain links TRBV7-9 to TRBJ2-1, with D possibly matching TRBD2 (7 bases). Germline lookup yields CDR1 SEHNR and CDR2 FQNEAQ (reference sequence). CDR3 length equals 15 residues. With 6 bases removed from V and 6 bases from J, the gap between germline ends came to 18 bases.

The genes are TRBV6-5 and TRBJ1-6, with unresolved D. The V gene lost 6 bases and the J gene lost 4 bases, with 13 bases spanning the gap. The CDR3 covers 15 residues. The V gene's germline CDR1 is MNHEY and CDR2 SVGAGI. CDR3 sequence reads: CASRVEGGYNSPLHF. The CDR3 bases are TGTGCCAGCAGAGTCGAGGGCGGGTATAATTCACCCCTCCACTTT.

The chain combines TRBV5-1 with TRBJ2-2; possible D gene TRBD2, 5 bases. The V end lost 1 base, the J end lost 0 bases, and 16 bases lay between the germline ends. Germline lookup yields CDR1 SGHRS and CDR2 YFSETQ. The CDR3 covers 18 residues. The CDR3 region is CASSLHPAEPANTGELFF. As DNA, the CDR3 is TGCGCCAGCAGCTTGCACCCAGCGGAACCCGCGAACACCGGGGAGCTGTTTTTT.

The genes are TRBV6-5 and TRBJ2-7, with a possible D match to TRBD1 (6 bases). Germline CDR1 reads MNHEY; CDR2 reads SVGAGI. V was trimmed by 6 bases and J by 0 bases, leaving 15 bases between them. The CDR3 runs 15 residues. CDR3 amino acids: CASRTGQHASYEQYF. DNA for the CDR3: TGTGCCAGCAGGACAGGACAACACGCCTCCTACGAGCAGTACTTC.

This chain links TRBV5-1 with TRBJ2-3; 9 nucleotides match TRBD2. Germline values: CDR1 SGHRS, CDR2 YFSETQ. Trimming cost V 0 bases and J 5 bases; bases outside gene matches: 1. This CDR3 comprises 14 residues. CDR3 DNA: TGCGCCAGCAGCTTGGATAGCGGGGGAGATACGCAGTATTTT. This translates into CASSLDSGGDTQYF. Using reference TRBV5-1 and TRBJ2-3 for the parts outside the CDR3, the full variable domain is KAGVTQTPRYLIKTRGQQVTLSCSPISGHRSVSWYQQTPGQGLQFLFEYFSETQRNKGNFPGRFSGRQFSNSRSEMNVSTLELGDSALYLCASSLDSGGDTQYFGPGTRLTVL.

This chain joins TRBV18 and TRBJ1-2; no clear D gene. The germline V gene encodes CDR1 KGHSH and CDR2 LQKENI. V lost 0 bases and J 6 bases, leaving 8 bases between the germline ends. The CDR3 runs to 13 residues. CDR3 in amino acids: CASSPPEADGYTF. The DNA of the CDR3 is TGTGCCAGCTCACCACCTGAAGCGGATGGCTACACCTTC.

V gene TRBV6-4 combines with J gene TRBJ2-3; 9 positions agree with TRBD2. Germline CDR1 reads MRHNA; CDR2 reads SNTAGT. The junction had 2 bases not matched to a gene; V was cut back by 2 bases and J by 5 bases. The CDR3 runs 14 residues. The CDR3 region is CASSDGLARDTQYF. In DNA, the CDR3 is TGTGCCAGCAGTGACGGACTAGCGAGAGATACGCAGTATTTT.

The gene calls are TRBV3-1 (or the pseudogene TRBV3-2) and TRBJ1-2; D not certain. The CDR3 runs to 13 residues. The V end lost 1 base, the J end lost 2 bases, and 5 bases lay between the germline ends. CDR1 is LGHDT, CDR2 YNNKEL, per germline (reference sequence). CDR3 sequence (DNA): TGTGCCAGCAGCCAAGTTTCGAACTATGGCTACACCTTC. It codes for CASSQVSNYGYTF.

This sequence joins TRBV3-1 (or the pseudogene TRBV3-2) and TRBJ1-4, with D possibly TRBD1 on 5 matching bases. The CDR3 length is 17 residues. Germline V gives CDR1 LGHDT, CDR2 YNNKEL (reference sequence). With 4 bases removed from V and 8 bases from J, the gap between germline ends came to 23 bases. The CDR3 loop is CASSPTSGQIPEEKLFF. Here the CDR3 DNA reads TGTGCCAGCAGCCCTACCTCTGGACAAATCCCGGAGGAAAAACTGTTTTTT.